Listed below are T cell receptor beta chains from one sample, sequenced in a study of CD4+ T cells in melanoma. Some clones are missing from TCRdb's copy, which holds only in-frame ones; the method was immunoSEQ multiplex PCR. The sample lists around 100,000 clones; approximately 90% were seen once. What was sequenced was peripheral blood. The receptors were sampled from a human donor with melanoma. CDR3s include the opening cysteine and the closing phenylalanine or tryptophan. D genes are given only for firm matches. Clone size is not always given. Where it is, it says once, few, many or a class for expanded clones.

j_call	cdr3_length	v_call	d_call	clone_size	cdr3_aa	cdr3_nt
TRBJ2-7	13	TRBV29-1	-	-	CSVWSAPMYEQYF	TGCAGCGTTTGGTCCGCCCCCATGTACGAGCAGTACTTC
TRBJ1-1	14	TRBV28	-	once	CASSRQDVGTEAFF	TGTGCCAGCAGTCGCCAGGACGTCGGCACTGAAGCTTTCTTT
TRBJ2-5	16	TRBV4-3	-	-	CASSQGSWDLQETQYF	TGCGCCAGCAGCCAAGGGTCTTGGGACTTGCAAGAGACCCAGTACTTC
TRBJ2-7	11	TRBV5-1	-	few	CASSLLHEQYF	TGCGCCAGCAGCTTGTTACACGAGCAGTACTTC
TRBJ2-2	18	TRBV28	-	-	CATGRGGSPVGNTGELFF	TGTGCCACCGGAAGAGGTGGCAGTCCCGTGGGGAACACCGGGGAGCTGTTTTTT
TRBJ2-1	18	TRBV21-1	-	-	CASSPPKGQGPYYNEQFF	TGTGCCAGCAGCCCCCCTAAAGGACAGGGGCCCTACTACAATGAGCAGTTCTTC
TRBJ2-7	15	TRBV5-5	TRBD1	-	CASSLGQGNSYEQYF	TGTGCCAGCAGCTTGGGACAGGGGAATTCCTACGAGCAGTACTTC
TRBJ2-3	18	TRBV10-3	TRBD2	-	CAINSPGLAGSRGDTQYF	TGTGCCATCAATTCGCCGGGACTAGCGGGATCCCGGGGAGATACGCAGTATTTT
TRBJ2-1	15	TRBV5-1	-	-	CASSLASAPKSEQFF	TGCGCCAGCAGCTTGGCTTCCGCCCCCAAGAGTGAGCAGTTCTTC
TRBJ1-2	12	TRBV11-2	-	few	CASSSTNYGYTF	TGTGCCAGCAGCAGTACTAACTATGGCTACACCTTC
TRBJ2-5	15	TRBV4-1	TRBD1	-	CASSHGTGGRETQYF	TGCGCCAGCAGCCATGGGACAGGGGGCCGTGAGACCCAGTACTTC
TRBJ1-1	13	TRBV19	-	few	CASSITGRPEAFF	TGTGCCAGTAGTATAACAGGGCGGCCGGAAGCTTTCTTT
TRBJ2-5	12	TRBV7-9	-	-	CASGNPTATQYF	TGTGCCAGCGGGAATCCCACGGCGACCCAGTACTTC
TRBJ1-2	16	TRBV2	-	-	CASSERSGREGYGYTF	TGTGCCAGCAGTGAAAGATCAGGGAGGGAGGGGTATGGCTACACCTTC
TRBJ2-7	12	TRBV25-1	-	-	CATSGTVFWQYF	-
TRBJ2-3	17	TRBV5-1	TRBD2	-	CASSLATLAGATDTQYF	TGCGCCAGCAGCTTGGCCACCCTAGCGGGGGCCACAGATACGCAGTATTTT
TRBJ2-7	14	TRBV6-5	-	-	CASTKSGPKNEQYF	TGTGCCAGCACCAAGTCAGGGCCCAAAAACGAGCAGTACTTC
TRBJ2-5	13	TRBV11-3	-	-	CASSLGVPETQYF	TGTGCCAGCAGCTTAGGGGTCCCAGAGACCCAGTACTTC
TRBJ2-3	15	TRBV5-4	TRBD2	-	CASSSLAGGRNTQYF	TGTGCCAGCAGCTCCTTAGCGGGGGGGCGTAATACGCAGTATTTT
TRBJ2-2	16	TRBV19	TRBD1	-	CASSTQQGAGTGELFF	TGTGCCAGTAGTACCCAACAGGGGGCAGGGACCGGGGAGCTGTTTTTT
TRBJ1-6	16	TRBV5-8	-	-	CASSLAPSSEGSPLHF	TGTGCCAGCAGCTTGGCTCCGTCGTCAGAGGGATCACCCCTCCACTTT
TRBJ2-5	18	TRBV27	TRBD2	-	CASSDYGTSVTRRETQYF	TGTGCCAGCAGTGACTACGGGACTAGCGTGACCCGAAGAGAGACCCAGTACTTC
TRBJ2-3	14	TRBV28	TRBD2	-	CASKYAGGSDTQYF	TGTGCCAGCAAGTACGCGGGAGGCTCTGATACGCAGTATTTT
TRBJ2-5	17	TRBV7-9	TRBD2	once	CASSLNRASGRIETQYF	TGTGCCAGCAGCCTGAACCGCGCTAGCGGGAGGATTGAGACCCAGTACTTC
TRBJ1-1	14	TRBV5-1	-	once	CASSPGTVRTEAFF	TGCGCCAGCAGCCCCGGGACCGTCAGGACTGAAGCTTTCTTT
TRBJ1-1	15	TRBV11-2	TRBD1	-	CASSLGDRVYTEAFF	TGTGCCAGCAGCTTAGGGGACAGGGTATACACTGAAGCTTTCTTT
TRBJ2-1	13	TRBV7-2	TRBD2	-	CASSPTRGGTSFF	TGTGCCAGCAGCCCCACCCGCGGGGGGACTTCGTTCTTC
TRBJ2-1	15	TRBV7-2	-	-	CASSLWGEARNEQFF	TGTGCCAGCAGCTTATGGGGGGAGGCCAGGAATGAGCAGTTCTTC
TRBJ2-1	15	TRBV2	-	-	CASSVPGVKDNEQFF	TGTGCCAGCAGTGTCCCGGGGGTAAAGGACAATGAGCAGTTCTTC
TRBJ1-5	13	TRBV7-9	-	-	CASSLDRAQPQHF	TGTGCCAGCAGCTTAGACAGGGCTCAGCCCCAGCATTTT
TRBJ1-1	13	TRBV14	-	-	CASSQGMNTEAFF	TGTGCCAGCAGCCAAGGGATGAACACTGAAGCTTTCTTT
TRBJ2-5	16	TRBV27	-	-	CASSLIGGQSRAAQYF	TGTGCCAGCAGTTTAATAGGGGGTCAGTCCCGGGCGGCCCAGTACTTC
TRBJ1-5	14	TRBV28	TRBD1	-	CASRGQNSNQPQHF	TGTGCCAGCAGGGGACAGAATAGCAATCAGCCCCAGCATTTT
TRBJ2-7	16	TRBV28	-	-	CASSFSYVGVSYEQYF	TGTGCCAGCAGTTTTTCCTACGTGGGGGTCTCTTACGAGCAGTACTTC
TRBJ2-1	15	TRBV19	-	-	CASSISQGSSNEQFF	TGTGCCAGTAGTATTTCGCAGGGGTCCTCAAATGAGCAGTTCTTC
TRBJ2-1	14	TRBV6-5	-	-	CASKGPGAYNEQFF	TGTGCCAGCAAGGGGCCAGGGGCCTACAATGAGCAGTTCTTC
TRBJ2-3	15	TRBV28	TRBD2	once	CASSFLLAGADTQYF	TGTGCCAGCAGTTTTCTCCTAGCGGGAGCAGATACGCAGTATTTT
TRBJ1-1	14	TRBV7-9	-	-	CASSLGTGNSEAFF	TGTGCCAGCAGCTTGGGCACTGGTAATTCTGAAGCTTTCTTT
TRBJ2-5	15	TRBV7-9	-	-	CASSPGTTVIETQYF	TGTGCCAGCAGCCCCGGGACCACCGTAATTGAGACCCAGTACTTC
TRBJ1-5	14	TRBV28	TRBD1	once	CASRRTGDGQPQHF	TGTGCCAGCAGACGGACAGGGGATGGACAGCCCCAGCATTTT
TRBJ2-3	11	TRBV7-9	-	once	CASSVTDTQYF	TGTGCCAGCAGCGTTACAGATACGCAGTATTTT
TRBJ1-2	12	TRBV11-1	-	-	CASSFGNYGYTF	TGTGCCAGCAGCTTTGGTAACTATGGCTACACCTTC